This TCR beta chain was sequenced during a study of T cell changes during pregnancy in multiple sclerosis. Trimming shortened V by 4 bases and J by 7 bases, and 5 bases separated the two germline ends. The CDR3 length is 11 residues. CDR1 is SGHDN, CDR2 FVKESK, per germline. Produced via immunoSEQ multiplex PCR; TCRdb's table is partial and in-frame only. The table has around 61,000 clones, 80% to 90% seen once. This specimen consisted of peripheral blood, obtained in the first trimester of pregnancy. The J gene is TRBJ2-1, the V gene TRBV14; no firm D call. The origin of this receptor is a female donor in good health, enrolled as a control in a pregnancy study. CDR3 loop: CASSLRNEQFF. CDR3 in DNA: TGTGCCAGCAGCCTGAGGAATGAGCAGTTCTTC.